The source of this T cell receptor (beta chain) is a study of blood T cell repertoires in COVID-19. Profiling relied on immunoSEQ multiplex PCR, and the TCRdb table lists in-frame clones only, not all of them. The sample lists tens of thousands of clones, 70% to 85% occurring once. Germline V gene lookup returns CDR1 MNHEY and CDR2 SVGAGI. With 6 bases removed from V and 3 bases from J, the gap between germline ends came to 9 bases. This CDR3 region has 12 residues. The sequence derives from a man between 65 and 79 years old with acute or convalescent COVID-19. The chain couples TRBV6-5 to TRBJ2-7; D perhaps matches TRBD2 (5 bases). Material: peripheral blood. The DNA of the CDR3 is TGTGCCAGCAGCCGGGATCTCTACGAGCAGTACTTC. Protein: CASSRDLYEQYF.